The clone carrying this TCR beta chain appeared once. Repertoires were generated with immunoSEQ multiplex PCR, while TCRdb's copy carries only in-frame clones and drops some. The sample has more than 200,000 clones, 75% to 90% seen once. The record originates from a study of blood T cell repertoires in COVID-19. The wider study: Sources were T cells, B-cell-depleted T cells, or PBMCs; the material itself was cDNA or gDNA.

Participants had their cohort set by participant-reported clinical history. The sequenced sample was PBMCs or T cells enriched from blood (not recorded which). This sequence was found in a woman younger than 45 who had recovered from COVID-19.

In nucleotides, the CDR3 is TGTGCCAGCAGCTTATCAGGGGGAGGAGGCTACACCTTC. Encoded protein: CASSLSGGGGYTF. The chain couples TRBV7-6 to TRBJ1-2; 7 bases agree with TRBD1. This CDR3 contains 13 residues. With V trimmed by 2 bases and J by 8 bases, 5 bases remained unmatched. CDR1 and CDR2 from the germline V gene are SGHVS and FNYEAQ.